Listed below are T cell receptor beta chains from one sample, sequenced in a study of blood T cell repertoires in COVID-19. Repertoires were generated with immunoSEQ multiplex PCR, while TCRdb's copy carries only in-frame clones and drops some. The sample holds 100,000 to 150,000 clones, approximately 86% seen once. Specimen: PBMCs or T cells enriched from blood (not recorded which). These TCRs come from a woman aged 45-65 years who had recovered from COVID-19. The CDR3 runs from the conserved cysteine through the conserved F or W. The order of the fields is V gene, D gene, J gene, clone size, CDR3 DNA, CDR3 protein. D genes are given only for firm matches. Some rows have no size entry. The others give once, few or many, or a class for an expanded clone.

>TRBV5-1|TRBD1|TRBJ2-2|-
TGCGCCAGCAGCTTTTCCGGGACAGGGAAGGGCGGGGAGCTGTTTTTT
CASSFSGTGKGGELFF
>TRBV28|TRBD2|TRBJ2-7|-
TGTGCCAGCAGTTTGGGACTAGCGGGCTCCTACGAGCAGTACTTC
CASSLGLAGSYEQYF
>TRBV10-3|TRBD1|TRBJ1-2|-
TGTGCCATCAGTGAGTCGGAACGGGACAGGGCCCGATCTAACTATGGCTACACCTTC
CAISESERDRARSNYGYTF
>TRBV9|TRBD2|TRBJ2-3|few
TGTGCCAGCAGCGTAGTAGCCCTCGGGACTAGCGGCACAGATACGCAGTATTTT
CASSVVALGTSGTDTQYF
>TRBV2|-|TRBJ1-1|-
TGTGCCAGCCGTAGGGGGTGGGACACTGAAGCTTTCTTT
CASRRGWDTEAFF
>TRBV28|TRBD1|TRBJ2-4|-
TGTGCCAGCAGCCTTGAGTCCGGGACAGGGGGGGGTAAGGAGTACTTC
CASSLESGTGGGKEYF
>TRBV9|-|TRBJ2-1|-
TGTGCCAGCAGCCCGCGGTTTTCGCCGACCACCACCCGCTCCTACAATGAGCAGTTCTTC
CASSPRFSPTTTRSYNEQFF
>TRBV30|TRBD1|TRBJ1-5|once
TGTGCCTGGAGCAGGGGGAGCAATCAGCCCCAGCATTTT
CAWSRGSNQPQHF
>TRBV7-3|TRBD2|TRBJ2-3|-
TGTGCCAGCAGCTCTAGCGGGGGGCTGGGAGATACGCAGTATTTT
CASSSSGGLGDTQYF
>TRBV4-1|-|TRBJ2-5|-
TGCGCCAGCAGCCAAGAAGGGGACACGGACGAGACCCAGTACTTC
CASSQEGDTDETQYF
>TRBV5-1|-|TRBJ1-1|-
TGCGCCAGCAGCTTAACAGGGAGGGCTGAAGCTTTCTTT
CASSLTGRAEAFF
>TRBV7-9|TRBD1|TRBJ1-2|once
TGTGCCAGCAGCGAAGGGACAGATCATGGCTACACCTTC
CASSEGTDHGYTF
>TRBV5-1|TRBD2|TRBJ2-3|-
TGCGCCAGCAGCTACCTTAATCGGACTAGCGCGCATCCACGAAAGGCAGATACGCAGTATTTT
CASSYLNRTSAHPRKADTQYF
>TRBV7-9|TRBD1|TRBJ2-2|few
TGTGCCAGCAGCCCCCGGGACAGGGCGGACACCGGGGAGCTGTTTTTT
CASSPRDRADTGELFF
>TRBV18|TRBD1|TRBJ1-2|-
TGTGCCAGCTCACGATTCGGGACAGGGGACCTTAACTATGGCTACACCTTC
CASSRFGTGDLNYGYTF
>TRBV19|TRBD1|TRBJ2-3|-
TGTGCCAGTAGTTCCACCGGGACAGGGTCAAAAGATACGCAGTATTTT
CASSSTGTGSKDTQYF
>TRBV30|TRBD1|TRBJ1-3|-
TGTGCCTGGAGTGGCGGGACAGTCCTCTCTGGAAACACCATATATTTT
CAWSGGTVLSGNTIYF
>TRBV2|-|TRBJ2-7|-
TGTGCCAGCAGTGAACTCCCCTACGAGCAGTACTTC
CASSELPYEQYF
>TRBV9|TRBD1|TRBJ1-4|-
TGTGCCAGCAGCGCTGAACAGGGGACAAAACTGTTTTTT
CASSAEQGTKLFF
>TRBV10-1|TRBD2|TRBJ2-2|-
TGCGCCAGCAGTAGCGGGGGGAACACCGGGGAGCTGTTTTTT
CASSSGGNTGELFF
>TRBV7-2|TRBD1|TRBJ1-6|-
TGTGCCAGCAGCGGTCCCGGGACAGGGACGGGTTCACCCCTCCACTTT
CASSGPGTGTGSPLHF
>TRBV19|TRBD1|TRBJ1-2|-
TGTGCCAGTAGATTGGACAGGGGAACGGGAGGCTACACCTTC
CASRLDRGTGGYTF
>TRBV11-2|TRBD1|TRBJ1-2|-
TGTGCCAGCAGCACCCTTCGGGACAGGGCAAATGGCTACACCTTC
CASSTLRDRANGYTF
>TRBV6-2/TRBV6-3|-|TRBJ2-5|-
TGTGCCAGCACCCCGTGGGGGCTGGGGTACCAAGAGACCCAGTACTTC
CASTPWGLGYQETQYF
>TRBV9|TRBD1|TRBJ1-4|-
TGTGCCAGCAGCGTCGACTCCGGGACAGGGGGTGAAAAACTGTTTTTT
CASSVDSGTGGEKLFF
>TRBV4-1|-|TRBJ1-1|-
TGCGCCAGCAGCCAAATCCCGGAGGCGGCTCCGGAGAACACTGAAGCTTTCTTT
CASSQIPEAAPENTEAFF
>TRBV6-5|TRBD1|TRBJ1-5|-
TGTGCCAGCAGTTACAGGACAGGTCTGAATCAGCCCCAGCATTTT
CASSYRTGLNQPQHF
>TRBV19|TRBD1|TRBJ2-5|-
TGTGCCAGTAGTATAGATCCGCCGGGACAGGGCTATGCGGGGCAAGAGACCCAGTACTTC
CASSIDPPGQGYAGQETQYF
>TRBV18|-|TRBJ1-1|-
TGTGCCAGCTCATCCTTACAGGGCCCGAACACTGAAGCTTTCTTT
CASSSLQGPNTEAFF
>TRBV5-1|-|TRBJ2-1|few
TGCGCCAGCAGCTTGGGAGGCTCGACCGATGAGCAGTTCTTC
CASSLGGSTDEQFF
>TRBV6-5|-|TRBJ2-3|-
TGTGCCAGCAGGCCATGGCGGGCGACAGATACGCAGTATTTT
CASRPWRATDTQYF
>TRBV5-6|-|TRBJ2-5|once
TGTGCCAGCAGCTTGGAGGTGGAGCGAGCAAAAGAGACCCAGTACTTC
CASSLEVERAKETQYF
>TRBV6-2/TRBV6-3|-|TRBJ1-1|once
TGTGCCAGCAGTTACAGAGGGAACACTGAAGCTTTCTTT
CASSYRGNTEAFF
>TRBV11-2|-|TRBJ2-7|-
TGTGCCAGCAGCTTAGCCGAGGGTTGGGAGGTAACCCGTTACGAGCAGTACTTC
CASSLAEGWEVTRYEQYF
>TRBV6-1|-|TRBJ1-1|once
TGTGCCAGCAGTGATTTCCAACAGGGCACTGAAGCTTTCTTT
CASSDFQQGTEAFF
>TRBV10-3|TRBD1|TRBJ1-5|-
TGTGCCTCGAGGACAGGCGATAGCAATCAGCCCCAGCATTTT
CASRTGDSNQPQHF
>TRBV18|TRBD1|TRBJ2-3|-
TGTGCCAGCTCACCAGACAGGGGCACAGATACGCAGTATTTT
CASSPDRGTDTQYF
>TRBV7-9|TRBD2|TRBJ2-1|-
TGTGCCAGCAGCTTTTCAAGCGGGGGAAGTGAGCAGTTCTTC
CASSFSSGGSEQFF
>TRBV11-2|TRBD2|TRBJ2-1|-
TGTGCCAGCCAGAAAAATGCGGGGGGCCCCCTCACCAACAATGAGCAGTTCTTC
CASQKNAGGPLTNNEQFF
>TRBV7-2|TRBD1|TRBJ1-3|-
TGTGCCAGCAGCTTAGGTTTCGGACAGGGGGCAAAAGGAAACACCATATATTTT
CASSLGFGQGAKGNTIYF
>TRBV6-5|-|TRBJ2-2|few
TGTGCCAGCAGTTACACTACCCGGGAGCTGTTTTTT
CASSYTTRELFF
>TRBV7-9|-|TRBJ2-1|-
TGTGCCAGCAGCCCGGACTCAACGAGCTCCTACAATGAGCAGTTCTTC
CASSPDSTSSYNEQFF
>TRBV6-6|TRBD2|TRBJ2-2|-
TGTGCCAGCACCGGGGGGGCCGGCGGGGAGCTGTTTTTT
CASTGGAGGELFF
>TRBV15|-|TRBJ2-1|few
TGTGCCACCAGCCCTCGGACAGACAATGAGCAGTTCTTC
CATSPRTDNEQFF
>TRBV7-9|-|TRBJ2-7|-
TGTGCCAGCTCAGGCAGGGTCGGCTACGAGCAGTACTTC
CASSGRVGYEQYF
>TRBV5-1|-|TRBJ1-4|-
TGCGCCAGCAGCGGGGCGGGGGCGGCTGATGAAAAACTGTTTTTT
CASSGAGAADEKLFF
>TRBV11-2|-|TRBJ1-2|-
TGTGCCAGCAGCTTAGGAGGGGGGGGTGCTTACTATGGCTACACCTTC
CASSLGGGGAYYGYTF
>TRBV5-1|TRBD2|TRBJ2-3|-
TGCGCCAGCAGCCCGGGAGGTCTAGCGGGGGGGCCTCGCACAGATACGCAGTATTTT
CASSPGGLAGGPRTDTQYF
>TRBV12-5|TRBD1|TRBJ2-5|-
TGTGCTAGTGGTCCCGGGACAGGGGGTGGGACCCAGTACTTC
CASGPGTGGGTQYF
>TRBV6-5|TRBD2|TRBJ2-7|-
TGTGCCAGCAGTTACGGCGGGGGGCCGGGAGAGCAGTACTTC
CASSYGGGPGEQYF
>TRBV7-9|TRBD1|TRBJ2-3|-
TGTGCCAGCAGCCGCACAGGGGGTAGCACAGATACGCAGTATTTT
CASSRTGGSTDTQYF
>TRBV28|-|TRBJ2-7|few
TGTGCCAGCAAGACGGGGGGCGGCTACGAGCAGTACTTC
CASKTGGGYEQYF
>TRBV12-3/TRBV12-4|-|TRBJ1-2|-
TGTGCCAGCAGTTTCTCAGGGAACTATGGCTACACCTTC
CASSFSGNYGYTF
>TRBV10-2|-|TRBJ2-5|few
TGCGCCAGCGGGAGGGACAACCTTATGGAGACCCAGTACTTC
CASGRDNLMETQYF